These 24 T cell receptor beta chains were all obtained from the same sample, sequenced in a study of T-cell memory formation after mild COVID-19. TCRdb passed the 5' RACE reads through MiXCR, listing each CDR3 protein once. This sample has under 400,000 distinct CDR3 sequences, with around 27% found just once. Specimen: PBMCs or a T cell subset sorted from them (not recorded which). The receptors were gathered from an adult woman who had mild COVID-19 (a few samples of this study predate the infection). Cell type and time point are not known.

The chain employs TRBV3-1 and TRBJ2-4; 9 bases line up with TRBD2. Germline V CDR1 and CDR2: LGHDT, YNNKEL (reference sequence). The CDR3 has 15 amino acids. V trimming: 4 bases; J trimming: 7 bases; junction bases outside the gene matches: 8. This CDR3 is CASSRISGSGNIQYF. CDR3 nucleotide sequence: TGTGCCAGCAGCCGAATTAGCGGGAGCGGGAACATTCAGTACTTC. Combining the CDR3 with reference TRBV3-1 and TRBJ2-4 gives the whole variable domain DTAVSQTPKYLVTQMGNDKSIKCEQNLGHDTMYWYKQDSKKFLKIMFSYNNKELIINETVPNRFSPKSPDKAHLNLHINSLELGDSAVYFCASSRISGSGNIQYFGAGTRLSVL.

This clonotype was detected a few times. V gene TRBV7-9 combines with J gene TRBJ2-7, with D perhaps assigned TRBD1 or TRBD2 (6 bases each). Germline lookup yields CDR1 SEHNR and CDR2 FQNEAQ (reference sequence). Trimming cost V 3 bases and J 3 bases, with 15 bases left between them. The CDR3 length is 15 residues. CDR3 sequence reads: CASSLEGHPIYEQYF. The CDR3 DNA sequence: TGTGCCAGCAGCTTGGAGGGACATCCAATCTACGAGCAGTACTTC.

This clonotype was seen only a few times. V and J are TRBV20-1 and TRBJ1-2; D remains ambiguous. The CDR3 covers 13 residues. The germline CDR1 and CDR2 sequences are DFQATT and SNEGSKA (reference sequence). V was pared by 6 bases and J by 4 bases, with 15 bases between. The CDR3 loop reads CSAWALESYGYTF. CDR3 DNA sequence: TGCAGTGCATGGGCCTTAGAGAGCTATGGCTACACCTTC.

This clonotype came up once. The chain couples TRBV5-1 to TRBJ2-3; 9 bases fit TRBD2. V shed 7 bases and J 0 bases; nucleotides not matched to a gene: 9. The CDR3 is 16 residues long. Germline V gives CDR1 SGHRS, CDR2 YFSETQ. DNA for the CDR3: TGCGCCAGCGGGCCTGGGACTAGCTCTAGCACAGATACGCAGTATTTT. This sequence encodes CASGPGTSSSTDTQYF.

This clonotype was seen a few times. The chain combines TRBV5-1 with TRBJ2-7; the match to TRBD2 covers 14 bases. V shed 4 bases and J 4 bases; nucleotides not matched to a gene: 4. This CDR3 contains 15 residues. CDR1 SGHRS and CDR2 YFSETQ come from the germline V gene. The CDR3 loop is CASSHGTSGRYEQYF. CDR3 DNA sequence: TGCGCCAGCAGCCACGGGACTAGCGGGAGATACGAGCAGTACTTC.

The genes are TRBV15 and TRBJ2-7; tentatively, D is TRBD1 (6 bases). The CDR3 length is 17 residues. V gave up 0 bases and J gave up 5 bases, with 20 bases separating them. Germline V gives CDR1 LNHNV, CDR2 YYDKDF (reference sequence). The CDR3: CATSREPRAQGRDEQYF. As DNA, the CDR3 is TGTGCCACCAGCAGAGAGCCTAGAGCACAGGGACGGGACGAGCAGTACTTC.

This chain joins TRBV24-1 and TRBJ2-1, with a possible D match to TRBD2 (7 bases). In germline, CDR1 is KGHDR, CDR2 SFDVKD. The CDR3 loop spans 16 amino acids. With 3 bases removed from V and 9 bases from J, the gap between germline ends came to 20 bases. In DNA, the CDR3 is TGTGCCACCAGTGATCCCGCCGGGGGGCGCTACGTTGAGCAGTTCTTC. This sequence encodes CATSDPAGGRYVEQFF.

This clonotype has only a few counts. The chain carries TRBV7-2 and TRBJ2-1; 9 nucleotides match TRBD2. Per the germline V gene, CDR1 is SGHTA and CDR2 is FQGNSA. The J segment lost 4 bases and the V segment lost 2 bases, leaving 6 bases of the junction unmatched. CDR3 size: 16 residues. The CDR3 sequence is CASSLTPSGTYNEQFF. The CDR3 region has the DNA TGTGCCAGCAGCTTAACTCCTAGCGGGACATACAATGAGCAGTTCTTC. Using reference TRBV7-2 and TRBJ2-1 for the parts outside the CDR3, the full variable domain is GAGVSQSPSNKVTEKGKDVELRCDPISGHTALYWYRQSLGQGLEFLIYFQGNSAPDKSGLPSDRFSAERTGGSVSTLTIQRTQQEDSAVYLCASSLTPSGTYNEQFFGPGTRLTVL.

This clonotype was detected ten times or more. The chain couples TRBV19 to TRBJ1-1, with a tentative D call TRBD1 (6 bases). The length of the CDR3 is 15 residues. Germline loops: CDR1 LNHDA, CDR2 SQIVND (reference sequence). The germline V and J ends were trimmed by 7 bases and 1 base, with 16 bases remaining between them. The CDR3 reads CASTPFRGPNTEAFF. Written as DNA, the CDR3 is TGTGCCAGTACCCCATTCAGGGGCCCGAACACTGAAGCTTTCTTT.

The gene calls are TRBV18 and TRBJ1-1, with D maybe TRBD1 (6 bases). The CDR3 is 16 residues long. V lost 3 bases and J lost 4, with 18 bases in between. Germline loops: CDR1 KGHSH, CDR2 LQKENI. CDR3 DNA: TGTGCCAGCTCACCTAGGGCAGGGGAAAGCCCCACTGAAGCTTTCTTT. Its protein is CASSPRAGESPTEAFF.

The table lists this clonotype with many counts. The V gene is TRBV19, the J gene TRBJ2-5; D is possibly TRBD1 (5 bases). The germline V gene encodes CDR1 LNHDA and CDR2 SQIVND (reference sequence). Trimming removed 7 bases from V and 5 bases from J, with 20 bases in between. The CDR3 spans 15 residues. The CDR3 here is CASTDRKGNTETQYF. Here the CDR3 DNA reads TGTGCCAGTACAGACCGAAAGGGGAACACGGAGACCCAGTACTTC.

The chain is built from TRBV6-2 or TRBV6-3 and TRBJ2-7; 7 bases match TRBD1. CDR1 MNHEY and CDR2 SVGEGT come from the germline V gene. J was trimmed by 5 bases and V by 6 bases; bases with no gene match: 13. The CDR3 has 15 amino acids. CDR3 bases: TGTGCCAGCAGACCCACGGGCAGGGGGAATCACGAGCAGTACTTC. Amino acid sequence: CASRPTGRGNHEQYF.

V is TRBV28 and J is TRBJ1-2; TRBD1 might be the D (5 bases). The V gene's germline CDR1 is MDHEN and CDR2 SYDVKM. The CDR3 loop spans 14 amino acids. V was clipped by 6 bases and J by 5 bases, with 16 bases between them. The CDR3 region has the DNA TGTGCCAGCAGACTAAACGGGGCCCTGTATGGCTACACCTTC. It specifies CASRLNGALYGYTF.

V and J are TRBV4-1 and TRBJ2-3, with 7 bases aligning to TRBD2. The J segment lost 0 bases and the V segment lost 10 bases, leaving 13 bases of the junction unmatched. The CDR3 loop spans 16 amino acids. Germline values: CDR1 MGHRA, CDR2 YSYEKL. CDR3 sequence reads: CATRKGGGGSTDTQYF. The CDR3 nucleotides are TGCGCCACCCGGAAGGGCGGGGGAGGAAGCACAGATACGCAGTATTTT.

There are a few counts of this clonotype. The rearrangement uses TRBV29-1 and TRBJ1-2; D might be TRBD1 (5 bases). CDR3 length: 14 residues. Trimming took 6 bases from V and 6 from J, leaving 20 bases between them. Per the germline V gene, CDR1 is SQVTM and CDR2 is ANQGSEA. The CDR3 here is CSVWGGNGGDGYTF. In DNA, the CDR3 is TGCAGCGTCTGGGGGGGGAATGGCGGTGATGGCTACACCTTC. The entire variable domain, with the rest obtained from reference TRBV29-1 and TRBJ1-2, is as follows: SAVISQKPSRDICQRGTSLTIQCQVDSQVTMMFWYRQQPGQSLTLIATANQGSEATYESGFVIDKFPISRPNLTFSTLTVSNMSPEDSSIYLCSVWGGNGGDGYTFGSGTRLTVV.

The rearrangement links TRBV7-9 to TRBJ1-1; D is unclear. Germline CDR1 and CDR2: SEHNR and FQNEAQ (reference sequence). There are 15 residues in the CDR3. Trimming shortened V by 1 base and J by 4 bases, and 13 bases separated the two germline ends. The CDR3 DNA sequence: TGTGCCAGCAGCTTAGAGTCCGGGTGGGCCACTGAAGCTTTCTTT. Its translation: CASSLESGWATEAFF.

The table lists this clonotype with a few counts. The chain joins TRBV5-1 to TRBJ1-3; D is unresolved. This CDR3 is 16 amino acids long. The germline CDR1 and CDR2 sequences are SGHRS and YFSETQ. Trimming stripped 4 bases from V and 4 bases from J, with 18 bases between. The CDR3: CASSRYSPVAGNTIYF. CDR3 DNA: TGCGCCAGCAGCCGCTACTCGCCTGTCGCGGGAAACACCATATATTTT.

This clonotype has just a few counts. The chain uses TRBV6-2 or TRBV6-3 and TRBJ2-1; TRBD2 aligns across 12 bases. The germline V gene encodes CDR1 MNHEY and CDR2 SVGEGT. Trimming took 2 bases from V and 8 from J; bases not matched to a gene: 13. This CDR3 spans 18 amino acids. The CDR3 DNA reads as TGTGCCAGCAGTTACCCTAGCGGGAGGGCCAGTCTGGGCTATGAGCAGTTCTTC. Amino acid sequence: CASSYPSGRASLGYEQFF.

The V and J genes are TRBV7-6 and TRBJ2-7; perhaps D is TRBD1 or TRBD2 (5 bases each). CDR3 length: 15 residues. Germline V gives CDR1 SGHVS, CDR2 FNYEAQ. The germline V and J ends were trimmed by 3 bases and 1 base, with 13 bases remaining between them. Here the CDR3 reads CASSLWAGRSYEQYF. CDR3 sequence (DNA): TGTGCCAGCAGCTTGTGGGCAGGGAGATCCTACGAGCAGTACTTC.

The gene calls are TRBV10-2 and TRBJ2-2; 10 nucleotides line up with TRBD2. This CDR3 has 16 residues. CDR1 is WSHSY, CDR2 SAAADI, per germline. V dropped 7 bases and J dropped 7; count of bases not matched to a gene: 12. In DNA form, the CDR3 reads TGCGCCAGCAAGCTACCCTCTAGCGGGAGAGGCGGGGAGCTGTTTTTT. Protein sequence: CASKLPSSGRGGELFF.

This clonotype appeared a few times. The V gene is TRBV4-1, the J gene TRBJ1-1; D may be TRBD1 (5 bases). The CDR3 is 14 amino acids. The germline gives CDR1 MGHRA, CDR2 YSYEKL. V shed 1 base and J shed 5 bases, with 11 bases lying between them. CDR3: CASSQGQGSTEAFF. For the CDR3, the DNA is TGCGCCAGCAGCCAAGGTCAGGGTAGTACTGAAGCTTTCTTT.

V gene TRBV19 combines with J gene TRBJ2-1, with no clear D. The CDR3 spans 15 residues. V shed 5 bases and J shed 2 bases, with 13 bases lying between them. Germline V gives CDR1 LNHDA, CDR2 SQIVND (reference sequence). The DNA for the CDR3 is TGTGCCAGTAGTCGCCTGACTGGAGCCTACAATGAGCAGTTCTTC. Its protein product is CASSRLTGAYNEQFF.

The sample holds a few counts of this clonotype. This chain connects TRBV29-1 to TRBJ2-7; 8 bases align to TRBD2. CDR1 and CDR2 from the germline V gene are SQVTM and ANQGSEA. CDR3 size: 14 residues. The ends lost 6 bases at V and 5 bases at J; junction bases unmatched: 12. CDR3 DNA: TGCAGCGTCGGGGGGGGAAGCGGGAGACACGAGCAGTACTTC. Its translation: CSVGGGSGRHEQYF.

This clonotype has a single count. This sequence joins TRBV20-1 and TRBJ1-1; 7 nucleotides align to TRBD1. The CDR3 consists of 13 residues. The germline gives CDR1 DFQATT, CDR2 SNEGSKA (reference sequence). V dropped 5 bases and J dropped 3; count of bases not matched to a gene: 6. The CDR3 loop is CSAGTAVDTEAFF. The DNA of the CDR3 is TGCAGTGCTGGGACAGCGGTGGACACTGAAGCTTTCTTT.